This T cell receptor beta chain emerged from a study of control samples from healthy donors and cancer patients. Profiling relied on immunoSEQ multiplex PCR, and the TCRdb table lists in-frame clones only, not all of them. The data contain 170,000 or so clones, approximately 94% of them seen just once; the ten biggest clones take up about 1.4%. V lost 5 bases and J 1 base, leaving 9 bases between the germline ends. This CDR3 spans 13 amino acids. The TCR was taken from a woman in her late teens or twenties in good health. The sequenced sample consisted of blood. This chain connects TRBV5-3 to TRBJ1-1; D not resolved. TRBV5-3 is recorded as an ORF, its role being uncertain. CDR3 in amino acids: CARSSGPNTEAFF. In DNA form, the CDR3 reads TGTGCCAGAAGTTCTGGACCGAACACTGAAGCTTTCTTT.